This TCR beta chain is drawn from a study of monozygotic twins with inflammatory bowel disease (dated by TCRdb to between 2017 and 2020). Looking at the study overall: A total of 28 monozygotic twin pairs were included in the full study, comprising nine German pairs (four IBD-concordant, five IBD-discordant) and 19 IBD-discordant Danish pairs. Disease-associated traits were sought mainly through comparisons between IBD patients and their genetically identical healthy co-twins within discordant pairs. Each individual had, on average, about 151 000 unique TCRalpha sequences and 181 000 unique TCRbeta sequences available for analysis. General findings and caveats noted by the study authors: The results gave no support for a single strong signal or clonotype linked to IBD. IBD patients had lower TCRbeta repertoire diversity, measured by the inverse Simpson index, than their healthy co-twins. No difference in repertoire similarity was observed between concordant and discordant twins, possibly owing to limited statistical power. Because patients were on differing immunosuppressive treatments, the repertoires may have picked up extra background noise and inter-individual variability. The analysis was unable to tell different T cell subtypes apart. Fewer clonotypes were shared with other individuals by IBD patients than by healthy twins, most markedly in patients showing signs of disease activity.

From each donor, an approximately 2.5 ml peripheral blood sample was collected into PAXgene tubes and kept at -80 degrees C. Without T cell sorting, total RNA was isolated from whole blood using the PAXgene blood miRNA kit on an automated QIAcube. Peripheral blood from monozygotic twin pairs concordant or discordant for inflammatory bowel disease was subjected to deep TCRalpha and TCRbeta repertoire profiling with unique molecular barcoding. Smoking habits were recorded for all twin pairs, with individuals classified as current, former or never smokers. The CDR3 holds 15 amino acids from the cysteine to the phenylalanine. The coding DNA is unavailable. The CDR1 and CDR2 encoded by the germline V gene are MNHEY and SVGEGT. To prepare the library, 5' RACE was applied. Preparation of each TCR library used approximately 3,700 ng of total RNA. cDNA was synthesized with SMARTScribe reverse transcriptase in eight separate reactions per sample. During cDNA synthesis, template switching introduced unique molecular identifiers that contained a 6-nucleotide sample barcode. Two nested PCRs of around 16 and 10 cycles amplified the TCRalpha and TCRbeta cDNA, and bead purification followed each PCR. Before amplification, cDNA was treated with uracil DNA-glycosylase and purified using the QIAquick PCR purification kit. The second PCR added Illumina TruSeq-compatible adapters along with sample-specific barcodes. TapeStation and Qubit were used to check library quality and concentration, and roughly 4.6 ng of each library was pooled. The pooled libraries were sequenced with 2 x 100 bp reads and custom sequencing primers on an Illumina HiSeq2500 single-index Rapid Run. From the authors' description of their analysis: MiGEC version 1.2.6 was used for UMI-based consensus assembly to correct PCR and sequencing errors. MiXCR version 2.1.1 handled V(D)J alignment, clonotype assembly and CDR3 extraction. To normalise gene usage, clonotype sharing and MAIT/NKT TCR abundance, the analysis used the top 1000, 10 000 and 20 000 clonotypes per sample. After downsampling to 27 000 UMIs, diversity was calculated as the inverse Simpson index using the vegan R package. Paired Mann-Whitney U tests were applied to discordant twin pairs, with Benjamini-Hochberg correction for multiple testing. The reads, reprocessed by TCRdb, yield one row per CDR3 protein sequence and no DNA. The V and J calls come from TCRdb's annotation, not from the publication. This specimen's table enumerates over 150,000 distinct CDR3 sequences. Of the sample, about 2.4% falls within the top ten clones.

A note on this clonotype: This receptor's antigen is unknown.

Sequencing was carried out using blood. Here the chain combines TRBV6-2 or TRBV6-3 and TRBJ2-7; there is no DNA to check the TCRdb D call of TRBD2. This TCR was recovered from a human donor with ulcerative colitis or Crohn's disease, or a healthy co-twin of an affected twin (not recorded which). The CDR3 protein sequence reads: CASSYLTSGFYEQYF.